This T cell receptor (beta chain) was sequenced for a study of blood T cells in healthy people across ages. The second PCR ran about 6 to 11 cycles with a sample-barcoded 5' primer and J-beta primers. TCRdb recomputed calls from the 5' RACE reads with MiXCR, one row per CDR3 protein. The sample contains 1.5 million to 2 million distinct CDR3 sequences, about 35% of which appear only once. Extracted total RNA amounted to at least 5.5 micrograms for each sample. In its sample, this clonotype was seen a few times. Its antigen is currently unknown. General study points: Long-lived donors carried more naive CD4+ cells and greater diversity than aged donors. Total diversity from one million sequenced T cells was likely underestimated.

After removal of 5 bases from V and 6 bases from J, the junction contained 10 bases not matched to a gene. The germline V gene encodes CDR1 SQVTM and CDR2 ANQGSEA. The CDR3 contains 15 residues. This clonotype was obtained from a woman aged 25 to 39 in good health. V usage is TRBV29-1 and J usage is TRBJ2-3; 11 bases map to TRBD2. Sequenced: blood. CDR3 nucleotides: TGCAGCGTTAGCGTAGCGGGAGGGCCGGGGGATACGCAGTATTTT. Its protein product is CSVSVAGGPGDTQYF.